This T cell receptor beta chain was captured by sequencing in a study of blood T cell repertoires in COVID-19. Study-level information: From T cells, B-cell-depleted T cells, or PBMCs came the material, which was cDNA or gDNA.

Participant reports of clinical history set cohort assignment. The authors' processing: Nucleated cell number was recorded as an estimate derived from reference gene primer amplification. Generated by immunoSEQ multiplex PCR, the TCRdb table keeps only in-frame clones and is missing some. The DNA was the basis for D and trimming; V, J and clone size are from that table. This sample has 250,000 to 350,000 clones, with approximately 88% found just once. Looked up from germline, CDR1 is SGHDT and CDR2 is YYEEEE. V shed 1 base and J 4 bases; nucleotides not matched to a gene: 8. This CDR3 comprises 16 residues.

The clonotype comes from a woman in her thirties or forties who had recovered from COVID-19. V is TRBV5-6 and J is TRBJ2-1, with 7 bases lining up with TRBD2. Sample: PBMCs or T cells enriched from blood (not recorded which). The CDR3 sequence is CASSLPTSFAYNEQFF. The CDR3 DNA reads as TGTGCCAGCAGCTTGCCGACTAGCTTCGCTTACAATGAGCAGTTCTTC.